The TCR beta chain described here comes from a study of shared clonotypes between healthy human individuals (TCRdb year 2020). In the study overall: Two women and three men aged 18 to 49 years were included in the cohort. For each donor, CD4 naive and CD4 memory were each given three plates, CD8 naive was given two plates, and CD8 memory was given one plate. To estimate repertoire size and how much clonotypes are shared between individuals, the study performed deep sequencing of blood TCR repertoires from a handful of healthy adults. Different laboratories and diverse techniques were used to prepare libraries and sequence TCR repertoires, to increase sequencing depth and limit assay-specific biases. Between about 0.9 and 10 billion PBMCs per donor were obtained by leukapheresis.

TCR CDR3 regions were amplified from genomic DNA by multiplex PCR using the deep immunoSEQ assay. Genomic DNA extracted from each cell subset was distributed evenly over all wells of several immunoSEQ 96-well plates, and each plate served as one replicate. For sorted subsets, approximately 210 ng genomic DNA, equal to tens of thousands of T cell genomes, was loaded into each replicate PCR. The purified libraries were quantified using a Qubit 3.0 fluorometer, sized with a Bioanalyzer 2100, and then quantified again using the KAPA Library Quantification kit. Every immunoSEQ 96-well plate was sequenced on a dedicated single-read 150-cycle Illumina NextSeq 550 flow cell. The paper's processing steps were these. Because the immunoSEQ output included only junctional sequences and no quality scores, the filtering could not be the same as the filtering used for full-length reads. Sequences were annotated with PyIR, a Python wrapper for IgBLAST v1.9, using IMGT germline references to assign V/J genes and CDR3. Any read was removed if the V/J assignment was weak (E-value above 1e-6), the CDR3 was missing, or the read contained stop codons, out-of-frame junctions, or ambiguous translated residues. V3J clonotypes were defined by identical inferred V gene, J gene, and CDR3 amino acid sequence. To compute the percentage overlap between repertoires, the number of shared unique clonotypes was divided by the size of the smaller repertoire. Three approaches were used to assess repertoire richness: RTK rarefaction, the Chao1 estimator, and Recon v2.1 estimates of unobserved clonotypes. For all TCRbeta clonotypes obtained by the gDNA method from several donors, generation probabilities were computed with OLGA. In its TCRdb copy, this immuneACCESS table keeps in-frame sequences only and misses some clones. Where compared with another copy, unresolved V genes explain less than half of these, and the others have no known cause. That table furnishes V, J and clone size, whereas the DNA furnished D and trimming. This sample comprises some 2.1 million clones, around 93% of them detected only once. The leading ten clones occupy 1.5% to 2% of the sample.

CD8 naive samples consisted of CD45RO-negative cells that were positively selected for CCR7, yielding a CD45RA+CCR7+ population without TemRA cells. The donors were healthy, HIV-negative adults with no recently reported acute infections or vaccinations. All donors were Caucasian adults living in Nashville, Tennessee, USA. Blood was collected by leukapheresis, and PBMCs were isolated by Ficoll-Histopaque density gradient centrifugation and then cryopreserved in liquid nitrogen vapor phase. Analytical flow cytometry was used to check the purity and quantity of each magnetically sorted T cell population. Genomic DNA was isolated from each sorted fraction and quantified by UV absorbance on a Nanodrop 2000c. Findings and caveats that apply to the study as a whole: Roughly 5% of naive CD4, 3.5% of naive CD8, around 2.3% of memory CD4, and around 0.42% of memory CD8 clonotypes were shared across several donors. Based on pairwise subsampling, the degree of clonotype sharing among donors was expected to be affected by sequencing depth. Even with the large sequencing depth, rarefaction of the sorted-subset datasets indicated that sequencing was incomplete. Naive subsets generally had larger estimated clonotype richness than memory subsets did. Clonotypes shared by all four sorted-subset donors showed higher generation probabilities than non-shared clonotypes. Only blood was sampled, and tissue TCR repertoires likely differ from those in blood. The genetic and exposure-history diversity represented was limited by the small number of donors.

With respect to this clone: This clone's antigen is unknown. Qualities for individual bases were not recorded, and no much larger clone is one base off.

Including cysteine and phenylalanine, the CDR3 has 13 amino acids. Of the read, only the CDR3 DNA is kept; its 39 bases are in frame from base 1. CDR1 LNHDA and CDR2 SQIVND are derived from the germline V gene (reference sequence). V is cut back by 5 bases and J by 10 bases, with 8 bases in the junction unmatched. This sequence uses TRBV19 and TRBJ2-1, and TRBD2 matches 7 of the central bases. The sequencing input was naive CD8+ T cells from PBMCs. The cell subset or site label for this specimen denotes: CD45RA+CCR7+. The clonotype was recovered from a young man in good health. Some clones in this sample may be carry-over from other donors' samples. Here the CDR3 is given as CASSRGGPREQFF. DNA sequence: TGTGCCAGTAGTCGCGGGGGTCCCAGGGAGCAGTTCTTC.